The clone carrying this T cell receptor beta chain appeared many times. The antigen is unknown. TCRdb redid the calling of the RT-PCR reads with MiXCR, one entry per CDR3 protein. The data contain hundreds of thousands of distinct CDR3 sequences, 15% to 20% of them singletons. This specimen belongs to a study of response to subunit inactivated influenza vaccine. Study-wide points: Each seasonal influenza vaccination recruits few new T cells, the authors suggested.

This CDR3 has 14 residues. The germline V and J ends were trimmed by 3 bases and 4 bases, with 10 bases remaining between them. The material sequenced was PBMCs from blood, taken around 5 days after vaccination. This chain uses TRBV12-3 or TRBV12-4 with TRBJ2-1, with D perhaps matching TRBD2 (5 bases). The TCR originated in a man aged 50 or older who received an inactivated influenza vaccine. The CDR3 DNA reads as TGTGCCAGCAGTTTTTCGGGATTGTACAATGAGCAGTTCTTC. It specifies CASSFSGLYNEQFF.